The next 6 T cell receptor beta chains were all read from a single sample in a study of blood T cells in healthy people across ages. It was with a sample-barcoded 5' primer and a J-beta primer mix that a second PCR of roughly 7 to 12 cycles was run. Each CDR3 protein gets one entry after TCRdb re-called the 5' RACE reads with MiXCR. The profile shows fewer than 800,000 distinct CDR3 sequences, about 32% of them singletons. Material: blood. These receptors were taken from a woman of 80 years or more in good health.

To note about this clonotype: Since a much larger clone is just one base distant, this may be a read error. This sequence joins TRBV4-1 and TRBJ1-2, with D possibly TRBD1 on 5 matching bases. V lost 1 base to trimming and J lost 8 bases, with 26 bases between them. CDR3 length: 18 residues. Germline CDR1 MGHRA, CDR2 YSYEKL. CDR3 protein: CASSQGRNGGLPGGGYTF. The CDR3 DNA is TGCGCCAGCAGCCAAGGAAGAAACGGGGGTCTACCTGGTGGCGGCTACACCTTC.

This clonotype was seen just once. Germline is not matched at one junction end, which may reflect a read error. This sequence joins TRBV12-3 or TRBV12-4 and TRBJ2-3; the D is unclear. The CDR3 length is 13 residues. The CDR3 is CASGFLGSDTQYF. The CDR3 DNA reads as TGTGCCAGCGGTTTTCTTGGATCAGATACGCAGTATTTT.

There are a few counts of this clonotype. The gene calls are TRBV7-2 and TRBJ1-5, with 8 bases lining up with TRBD1. Germline CDR1 reads SGHTA; CDR2 reads FQGNSA. The CDR3 sequence is 15 residues long. Germline trimming cut 2 bases from V and 6 bases from J; bases unmatched to any gene: 6. CDR3 loop: CASSLRQGFLQPQHF. The CDR3 nucleotides are TGTGCCAGCAGCTTACGACAGGGGTTCCTTCAGCCCCAGCATTTT.

Note on this clonotype: A much larger clonotype is one base distant, so this may be a read error. This chain connects TRBV28 to TRBJ2-7, with D unresolved. Trimming stripped 5 bases from V and 2 bases from J, with 13 bases between. The CDR3 extends over 14 amino acids. The germline V gene encodes CDR1 MDHEN and CDR2 SYDVKM. The CDR3 nucleotides are TGTGCCAGCAGTCACTCTGGTAACCCCTACGAGCAGTACTTC. Protein product: CASSHSGNPYEQYF.

This clonotype was counted many times. The chain employs TRBV5-4 and TRBJ2-1; 15 nucleotides line up with TRBD2. Looked up from germline, CDR1 is SGHNT and CDR2 is YYREEE (reference sequence). This CDR3 contains 16 residues. The V segment lost 4 bases and the J segment 6 bases; nucleotides outside the gene matches: 5. This CDR3 reads CASSLGLAGGPNEQFF. In DNA, the CDR3 is TGTGCCAGCAGCCTCGGACTAGCGGGGGGGCCCAATGAGCAGTTCTTC.

This clonotype was recorded at least ten times. The chain uses TRBV4-1 and TRBJ2-1, with D possibly called TRBD1 or TRBD2 (5 bases each). Trimming took 0 bases from V and 4 from J, leaving 13 bases between them. The CDR3 is 16 amino acids. CDR1 is MGHRA, CDR2 YSYEKL, per germline. The DNA for the CDR3 is TGCGCCAGCAGCCAAGAAGGGCAGGGACGTTACAATGAGCAGTTCTTC. This gives the protein CASSQEGQGRYNEQFF.